This TCR beta chain was identified during a study of blood T cell repertoires in COVID-19. Study-level information: Italy, Spain and the United States were the sources of the convalescent and acute COVID-19 samples. T cells, B-cell-depleted T cells, or PBMCs supplied cDNA or gDNA.

In the authors' methods: Reference gene primer amplification gave estimated nucleated cell counts. TCRdb's table, derived via immunoSEQ multiplex PCR, lists solely in-frame clones and lacks some. V and J calls and clone size come straight from that table; D and trimming were deduced from the DNA. Here the sample spans under 130,000 clones, under 75% being singletons. The material sequenced was peripheral blood. This receptor was identified in a man older than 75 with acute or convalescent COVID-19.

The CDR3 DNA reads as TGTGCCAGCAGCCTCGAGGGGGCCCCGTATGGCTACACCTTC. This gives the protein CASSLEGAPYGYTF. V and J are TRBV9 and TRBJ1-2, with TRBD1 matching over 7 bases. The CDR3 is 14 residues long. Germline V gene sequence: CDR1 SGDLS, CDR2 YYNGEE. V lost 4 bases and J lost 5; bases outside the gene matches: 8.